This T cell receptor beta chain was captured by sequencing in a study of response to subunit inactivated influenza vaccine. The study's findings and limits: Authors suggested each seasonal influenza vaccination recruits few new T cells.

The CDR3 totals 15 residues. Germline V gene sequence: CDR1 ENHRY, CDR2 SYGVKD. The V end lost 10 bases, the J end lost 0 bases, and 16 bases lay between the germline ends. TCRdb reanalysed the RT-PCR reads using MiXCR and keeps one entry per CDR3 protein. The table lists 500,000 to 600,000 distinct CDR3 sequences, around 8% of them singletons. Details on this clonotype: Its antigen remains unknown.

The rearrangement links TRBV10-3 to TRBJ2-1, with a weak D call TRBD2 (5 bases). The source was PBMCs from blood, collected less than 30 months after vaccination. This TCR came from a man between 50 and 69 years old who received an inactivated influenza vaccine. The CDR3 DNA sequence: TGTGCCACCGGAAAGGACTTCAGCTCCTACAATGAGCAGTTCTTC. Its translation is CATGKDFSSYNEQFF.